This entry is about one T cell receptor beta chain. What it binds is not known. This record comes from a study of T cell responses to AZD1222 COVID-19 vaccine. V lost 7 bases, J lost 8 bases, and 6 bases stayed unmatched. The CDR3 consists of 13 residues. Germline V lookup: CDR1 LNHDA, CDR2 SQIVND (reference sequence). Study-wide points: The donors showed a predominance of white British ancestry and of females, with possible underestimation of clonal diversity. Spike as a whole was targeted by vaccine-associated CD4 TCRs, dominant at 160-218 and 743-854. Two doses of AZD1222 preceded a rise in Spike-specific TCR breadth and depth.

The method was immunoSEQ multiplex PCR; TCRdb's version includes in-frame clones alone and lacks a portion of them. This sample carries about 96,000 clones, 70% to 90% of them seen once, and the ten largest clones take under 2%. The V gene is TRBV19, the J gene TRBJ1-3, with TRBD1 matching over 9 bases. The receptor was isolated from an adult in good health. The source was peripheral blood, collected on day 0 of AZD1222 vaccination. DNA of the CDR3: TGTGCCAGTAACCGGGACAGGGTGGACACCATATATTTT. Translation gives CASNRDRVDTIYF.